Sequencing of this T cell receptor beta chain was carried out in a study of blood T cells in healthy people across ages. The study's findings and limits: Donors of long life had a larger count of naive CD4+ cells and greater diversity than aged donors.

Using a J-beta primer mix together with a sample-barcoded 5' primer, a second PCR was run for roughly 7 to 12 cycles. MiXCR, run by TCRdb on the 5' RACE reads, gives a single entry per CDR3 protein. There are 600,000 to 850,000 distinct CDR3 sequences in the sample; roughly 43% occur only once, and 20% lies in the top ten. In its sample, this clonotype was seen a few times. The antigen is not known. V shed 6 bases and J shed 0 bases, with 19 bases lying between them. The CDR3 extends over 18 amino acids. Germline loops: CDR1 SGHTS, CDR2 YDEGEE. The J gene is TRBJ2-6, the V gene TRBV5-8, with a possible D match to TRBD1 (6 bases). Material: blood. The sequence derives from a woman aged 55-69 years in good health. The CDR3 DNA is TGTGCCAGCACCAACCGCCCGGGACACAGCTCTGGGGCCAACGTCCTGACTTTC. Its translation is CASTNRPGHSSGANVLTF.